This entry lists 23 T cell receptor beta chains sequenced from one sample in a study of blood T cell repertoires in COVID-19. Profiling relied on immunoSEQ multiplex PCR, and the TCRdb table lists in-frame clones only, not all of them. The repertoire consists of roughly 250,000 clones, with about 90% occurring once and the leading ten covering 1.5% to 2%. Sequences were obtained from PBMCs or T cells enriched from blood (not recorded which). The receptors stem from a woman under 30 who had recovered from COVID-19.

The CDR3 loop reads CASSPVLAGAYEQYF. For the CDR3, the DNA is TGTGCCAGCAGCCCCGTCCTAGCGGGGGCATACGAGCAGTACTTC. The V and J genes are TRBV28 and TRBJ2-7; 10 nucleotides align to TRBD2. Per the germline V gene, CDR1 is MDHEN and CDR2 is SYDVKM. V shed 6 bases, J shed 4 bases, and the junction held 9 bases outside the gene matches. The CDR3 has 15 amino acids.

J is TRBJ1-6 and V is TRBV3-1 (or the pseudogene TRBV3-2); perhaps TRBD1 as D (5 bases). From germline, CDR1 is LGHDT and CDR2 YNNKEL (reference sequence). The germline V and J ends were trimmed by 5 bases and 8 bases, with 16 bases remaining between them. The CDR3 is 15 amino acids. CDR3: CASSYAIPGDSPLHF. The CDR3 bases are TGTGCCAGCAGCTACGCGATTCCGGGGGATTCACCCCTCCACTTT.

This chain joins TRBV5-1 and TRBJ2-1, with D possibly TRBD2 on 5 matching bases. The CDR3 covers 15 residues. The V end was cut by 4 bases, the J end by 5 bases, with 16 bases between. Germline CDR1 and CDR2: SGHRS and YFSETQ. The CDR3, as DNA: TGCGCCAGCAGCGATCTGAAAGCGGCTGACAATGAGCAGTTCTTC. Protein: CASSDLKAADNEQFF.

This rearrangement joins TRBV6-5 to TRBJ1-2; 7 bases match TRBD1. The CDR3 has 13 amino acids. In germline, CDR1 is MNHEY, CDR2 SVGAGI. With V trimmed by 6 bases and J by 0 bases, 1 base remained unmatched. The CDR3, as DNA: TGTGCCAGCAGGGGGACAGCTAACTATGGCTACACCTTC. Residues: CASRGTANYGYTF.

The genes are TRBV5-1 and TRBJ1-1; possibly TRBD1 for D (5 bases). The length of the CDR3 is 16 residues. The germline V gene encodes CDR1 SGHRS and CDR2 YFSETQ. Trimming removed 4 bases at V and 1 base at J, with 17 bases between. This chain's CDR3 is CASSIRQGSGNTEAFF. CDR3 DNA: TGCGCCAGCAGCATCCGCCAGGGTTCTGGGAACACTGAAGCTTTCTTT.

The V call is TRBV12-3 or TRBV12-4, the J call TRBJ1-4; D call uncertain. Trimming pared 6 bases from V and 8 bases from J, leaving 13 bases between. This CDR3 comprises 13 residues. This CDR3 reads CASSRSPGEKLFF. The DNA for the CDR3 is TGTGCCAGCAGCAGATCGCCAGGCGAAAAACTGTTTTTT.

The V gene is TRBV7-3, the J gene TRBJ2-3, with 8 bases matching TRBD1. Germline V gene lookup returns CDR1 SGHTA and CDR2 FQGTGA. V shed 5 bases, J shed 3 bases, and the junction held 7 bases outside the gene matches. The CDR3 runs to 15 residues. CDR3 sequence reads: CASSPMGQATDTQYF. DNA for the CDR3: TGTGCCAGCAGCCCCATGGGACAGGCGACAGATACGCAGTATTTT.

The chain's CDR3 is CASSQGYSPLHF. The CDR3 bases are TGTGCCAGCAGCCAGGGTTATTCACCCCTCCACTTT. This chain uses TRBV12-3 or TRBV12-4 with TRBJ1-6, with D possibly TRBD1 on 5 matching bases. CDR3 size: 12 residues. V lost 6 bases to trimming and J lost 8 bases, with 8 bases between them.

J is TRBJ2-2 and V is TRBV10-3; the match to TRBD1 covers 10 bases. Germline V gene data show CDR1 as ENHRY and CDR2 as SYGVKD. V lost 7 bases and J lost 7; bases outside the gene matches: 9. CDR3 length: 15 amino acids. The chain's CDR3 is CAIKTGTGEFGELFF. The CDR3 coding sequence is TGTGCCATCAAAACCGGGACAGGGGAATTCGGGGAGCTGTTTTTT.

The J gene is TRBJ1-2, the V gene TRBV27; D is unclear. Trimming removed 2 bases at V and 4 bases at J, with 8 bases between. The CDR3 is 13 amino acids. Per germline, CDR1 MNHEY and CDR2 SMNVEV (reference sequence). CDR3 nucleotides: TGTGCCAGCAGTTTACTGGGGAGCTATGGCTACACCTTC. It encodes CASSLLGSYGYTF.

This CDR3 reads CASSAGQLSGNTIYF. Written as DNA, the CDR3 is TGCGCCAGCAGCGCCGGACAGCTCTCTGGAAACACCATATATTTT. This sequence joins TRBV5-1 and TRBJ1-3, with a weak D call TRBD1 (6 bases). The CDR3 is made up of 15 amino acids. V was pared by 4 bases and J by 0 bases, with 11 bases between. Germline loops: CDR1 SGHRS, CDR2 YFSETQ.

The chain carries TRBV18 and TRBJ2-5, with TRBD1 identical over 8 bases. After removal of 3 bases from V and 4 bases from J, the junction contained 10 bases not matched to a gene. CDR1 and CDR2 from the germline V gene are KGHSH and LQKENI. The CDR3 covers 16 residues. The CDR3 sequence is CASSPGQGALGETQYF. The CDR3 DNA is TGTGCCAGCTCACCGGGTCAGGGGGCGTTGGGAGAGACCCAGTACTTC.

The chain links TRBV20-1 to TRBJ2-1; D call uncertain. Germline V gene data show CDR1 as DFQATT and CDR2 as SNEGSKA (reference sequence). This CDR3 is built from 10 residues. The ends were cut back, 7 bases at V and 2 bases at J, with 3 bases in the middle. The CDR3 is CSGAYNEQFF. For the CDR3, the DNA is TGCAGTGGCGCCTACAATGAGCAGTTCTTC.

Written as DNA, the CDR3 is TGCGCCAGCAGCCAGGACAGGGAAGATGAAAAACTGTTTTTT. Encoded protein: CASSQDREDEKLFF. This chain joins TRBV4-3 and TRBJ1-4; TRBD1 agrees at 8 bases. Germline assignment: CDR1 LGHNA and CDR2 YSLEER. Germline trimming cut 3 bases from V and 6 bases from J; bases unmatched to any gene: 3. The CDR3 extends over 14 amino acids.

In DNA form, the CDR3 reads TGTGCCAGCAGCTTGCTAGGGGATAACTATGGCTACACCTTC. Translating it yields CASSLLGDNYGYTF. The rearrangement joins TRBV5-4 to TRBJ1-2; a weak D match, TRBD1 (5 bases). Trimming left V 1 base short and J 1 base short, with 8 bases between. This CDR3 has 14 residues. The germline CDR1 and CDR2 sequences are SGHNT and YYREEE (reference sequence).

The V and J genes are TRBV5-4 and TRBJ2-1; 11 positions agree with TRBD2. Unmatched junction bases numbered 13, after V lost 10 bases and J lost 4 bases. This CDR3 region has 16 residues. The V gene's germline CDR1 is SGHNT and CDR2 YYREEE (reference sequence). CDR3 nucleotides: TGTGCCGCGGGGCTAGCGGGGGGAACCTATTACAATGAGCAGTTCTTC. Its protein product is CAAGLAGGTYYNEQFF.

V gene TRBV2 combines with J gene TRBJ1-2; D is perhaps TRBD1 (5 bases). CDR1 is SNHLY, CDR2 FYNNEI, per germline. The CDR3 consists of 13 residues. V lost 3 bases and J 7 bases, leaving 12 bases between the germline ends. The CDR3 region has the DNA TGTGCCAGCAGTGACGCCAGGGATGGTGGCTACACCTTC. Translated, it gives CASSDARDGGYTF.

This clone has just one count. The J gene is TRBJ2-7, the V gene TRBV5-6, with 10 bases matching TRBD2. Germline CDR1 SGHDT, CDR2 YYEEEE. The CDR3 spans 15 residues. The J segment lost 6 bases and the V segment lost 0 bases, leaving 6 bases of the junction unmatched. The CDR3 DNA sequence: TGTGCCAGCAGCTTGGGGGCTAGCGGGAGTGGCGAGCAGTACTTC. Residues: CASSLGASGSGEQYF. Together with reference TRBV5-6 and TRBJ2-7, the CDR3 gives the full variable domain: DAGVTQSPTHLIKTRGQQVTLRCSPKSGHDTVSWYQQALGQGPQFIFQYYEEEERQRGNFPDRFSGHQFPNYSSELNVNALLLGDSALYLCASSLGASGSGEQYFGPGTRLTVT.

The CDR3 bases are TGTGCCACCAGTGATTATAAGACCGGGACAGGGTATGTGGGTGAGCAGTTCTTC. Residues: CATSDYKTGTGYVGEQFF. V gene TRBV24-1 combines with J gene TRBJ2-1, with TRBD1 matching over 9 bases. Germline-derived CDR1 and CDR2 are KGHDR and SFDVKD. Germline trimming cut 2 bases from V and 9 bases from J; bases unmatched to any gene: 16. The length of the CDR3 is 18 residues.

The chain has TRBV3-1 (or the pseudogene TRBV3-2) and TRBJ1-3; D gene unclear. V dropped 0 bases and J dropped 8 bases, with 11 bases sitting between them. Germline V CDR1 and CDR2: LGHDT, YNNKEL (reference sequence). The CDR3 is 14 residues long. The CDR3 nucleotides read TGTGCCAGCAGCCAAGATTGGTACGGAGACACCATATATTTT. Translating it yields CASSQDWYGDTIYF.

The J gene is TRBJ2-7, the V gene TRBV6-1; D ambiguous. Germline assignment: CDR1 MNHNS and CDR2 SASEGT. This CDR3 is 14 amino acids long. V dropped 1 base and J dropped 4 bases, with 11 bases sitting between them. The CDR3 loop reads CASSEGARRYEQYF. CDR3 sequence (DNA): TGTGCCAGCAGTGAAGGGGCCAGGCGATACGAGCAGTACTTC.

The gene calls are TRBV5-1 and TRBJ1-4; 10 positions match TRBD1. V lost 3 bases to trimming and J lost 8 bases; unmatched junction nucleotides: 4. This CDR3 has 14 amino acids. Germline V gives CDR1 SGHRS, CDR2 YFSETQ. CDR3 in DNA: TGCGCCAGCAGCTGGACAGGGGGTAGAGAAAAACTGTTTTTT. Translating it yields CASSWTGGREKLFF.

The CDR3 is CASSVSGGSYEQYF. The DNA for the CDR3 is TGTGCCAGCAGTGTTAGTGGTGGCTCCTACGAGCAGTACTTC. The rearrangement joins TRBV2 to TRBJ2-7; D uncertain. This CDR3 has 14 amino acids. With 4 bases removed from V and 0 bases from J, the gap between germline ends came to 10 bases. Germline V gene lookup returns CDR1 SNHLY and CDR2 FYNNEI.